These 12 T cell receptor beta chains came from one sample sequenced in a study of cytomegalovirus exposure and HLA in healthy donors. In the PCR, 60 Vbeta and 13 Jbeta primers were used. The protocol was immunoSEQ multiplex PCR, while the TCRdb copy is restricted to in-frame clones and leaves out a portion. The data contain over 150,000 clones, about 77% of them seen just once; the ten biggest clones take up approximately 4.6%. Material: PBMCs. These receptors were taken from a man younger than 40 in good health and CMV-seropositive.

The chain uses TRBV19 and TRBJ2-7; tentatively, D is TRBD2 (5 bases). Trimming took 5 bases from V and 2 from J, leaving 10 bases between them. The CDR3 is made up of 13 amino acids. Germline assignment: CDR1 LNHDA and CDR2 SQIVND (reference sequence). The chain's CDR3 is CASSVTGTYEQYF. CDR3 nucleotides: TGTGCCAGTAGTGTGACGGGGACCTACGAGCAGTACTTC.

This clone was seen only a few times. Here the CDR3 reads CSVEKGQDQETQYF. The CDR3 region has the DNA TGCAGCGTTGAAAAGGGGCAGGACCAAGAGACCCAGTACTTC. J is TRBJ2-5 and V is TRBV29-1; D may be TRBD1 (5 bases). The CDR3 spans 14 residues. The V gene's germline CDR1 is SQVTM and CDR2 ANQGSEA. V was cut by 2 bases and J by 0 bases, with 10 bases left in between.

The chain has TRBV7-2 and TRBJ1-3; 7 positions agree with TRBD1. Germline V CDR1 and CDR2: SGHTA, FQGNSA. V was pared by 2 bases and J by 4 bases, with 5 bases of the junction left unmatched. The CDR3 loop spans 15 amino acids. The CDR3: CASSLKTGSGNTIYF. In DNA form, the CDR3 reads TGTGCCAGCAGCTTAAAGACAGGGTCGGGAAACACCATATATTTT.

This clone is a singleton in its sample. The chain carries TRBV7-2 and TRBJ2-3, with TRBD2 identical over 9 bases. V was pared by 5 bases and J by 4 bases, with 10 bases of the junction left unmatched. Per germline, CDR1 SGHTA and CDR2 FQGNSA. The CDR3 loop spans 16 amino acids. The CDR3 DNA sequence: TGTGCCAGCAGCCCCTCCTTAGCGGGAGTGGCAGATACGCAGTATTTT. This gives the protein CASSPSLAGVADTQYF.

J is TRBJ1-5 and V is TRBV6-5; TRBD1 matches 9 bases. The germline V gene has CDR1 MNHEY and CDR2 SVGAGI. The CDR3 covers 14 residues. Trimming removed 7 bases from V and 4 bases from J; junction bases left unmatched: 5. In DNA form, the CDR3 reads TGTGCCAGCACTTCCGGACAGGGGAATCAGCCCCAGCATTTT. Protein sequence: CASTSGQGNQPQHF.

Comments on this clone: The junction departs from the called germline gene at one end, perhaps through a read error. The chain couples TRBV6-1 to TRBJ2-7, with TRBD1 identical over 9 bases. This CDR3 has 14 residues. The germline V gene encodes CDR1 MNHNS and CDR2 SASEGT. The DNA for the CDR3 is TGTGCCAGCAGGGAAGACAGGGGGTTTTACGAGCAGTACTTC. It specifies CASREDRGFYEQYF.

The CDR3: CASSVEAGGRTDTQYF. CDR3 DNA sequence: TGTGCCAGCAGCGTCGAAGCGGGAGGCCGCACAGATACGCAGTATTTT. J is TRBJ2-3 and V is TRBV7-3; 9 bases are shared with TRBD2. J lost 1 base, V lost 5 bases, and 7 bases had no gene match. Germline CDR1 and CDR2: SGHTA and FQGTGA. This CDR3 region has 16 residues.

There are a few counts of this clone. This chain connects TRBV5-4 to TRBJ1-1; maybe TRBD1 (5 bases). The germline CDR1 and CDR2 sequences are SGHNT and YYREEE (reference sequence). The CDR3 runs to 13 residues. V dropped 0 bases and J dropped 4 bases, with 7 bases sitting between them. This CDR3 is CASSLGRATEAFF. CDR3 sequence (DNA): TGTGCCAGCAGCTTGGGCAGGGCCACTGAAGCTTTCTTT.

V gene TRBV13 combines with J gene TRBJ2-7, with 8 bases lining up with TRBD1. This CDR3 spans 14 amino acids. The trim removed 1 base at V and 7 bases at J, leaving 6 bases unmatched. The germline CDR1 and CDR2 sequences are PRHDT and FYEKMQ (reference sequence). CDR3 DNA sequence: TGTGCCAGCAGCTTAGCCCAGGGGGCGTGGGAGCAGTACTTC. Protein: CASSLAQGAWEQYF.

V and J are TRBV6-4 and TRBJ1-2; TRBD1 might be the D (5 bases). Per the germline V gene, CDR1 is MRHNA and CDR2 is SNTAGT. Trimming pared 6 bases from V and 1 base from J, leaving 15 bases between. The CDR3 spans 15 residues. The CDR3 DNA sequence: TGTGCCAGCAGAGCCGACAGATCCAATAACTATGGCTACACCTTC. Translated, it gives CASRADRSNNYGYTF.

V is TRBV12-5 and J is TRBJ1-5; D is possibly TRBD1 (6 bases). The germline CDR1 and CDR2 sequences are LGHNT and FRNRAP. CDR3 length equals 19 residues. The germline V and J ends were trimmed by 0 bases and 0 bases, with 18 bases remaining between them. CDR3 sequence: CASGLVLDGQTRSNQPQHF. The CDR3 region has the DNA TGTGCTAGTGGTTTGGTACTCGACGGACAGACTCGTAGCAATCAGCCCCAGCATTTT.

J is TRBJ2-7 and V is TRBV6-5; 8 nucleotides match TRBD2. The V and J ends lost 7 bases and 5 bases, in that order; junction bases with no gene match: 10. Looked up from germline, CDR1 is MNHEY and CDR2 is SVGAGI. The CDR3 has 14 residues. The CDR3 spells CASTPDGGANEQYF. DNA of the CDR3: TGTGCCAGCACCCCGGACGGGGGGGCTAACGAGCAGTACTTC.